A single sample is the source of the 7 T cell receptor beta chains below, sequenced in a study of T cell repertoires in cytomegalovirus infection. TCRdb ran MiXCR on the reads and lists one entry per CDR3 protein. The sample shows roughly 720,000 distinct CDR3 sequences, less than 40% of them seen only once. Sample: PBMCs. Receptor source: a human donor in good health (CMV status not recorded). Some clones in this sample may be carry-over from other donors' samples.

The genes are TRBV28 and TRBJ2-7; TRBD2 agrees at 7 bases. The CDR3 consists of 14 residues. From germline, CDR1 is MDHEN and CDR2 SYDVKM. Germline trimming cut 5 bases from V and 3 bases from J; bases unmatched to any gene: 7. Written as DNA, the CDR3 is TGTGCCAGCAGTCCCAACGCGGGGGTCTACGAGCAGTACTTC. This translates into CASSPNAGVYEQYF.

Written as DNA, the CDR3 is TGTGCCAGCAGGGAGGGGGGACAGGGGGAAAAACTGTTTTTT. It translates to CASREGGQGEKLFF. This rearrangement joins TRBV25-1 to TRBJ1-4; 10 bases line up with TRBD1. V lost 6 bases, J lost 8 bases, and 6 bases stayed unmatched. The length of the CDR3 is 14 residues. The germline V gene has CDR1 MGHDK and CDR2 SYGVNS.

The V and J genes are TRBV19 and TRBJ2-2, with 8 bases matching TRBD2. Germline V gene sequence: CDR1 LNHDA, CDR2 SQIVND (reference sequence). J was trimmed by 1 base and V by 8 bases; bases with no gene match: 9. CDR3 length equals 16 residues. The CDR3 nucleotides read TGTGCCAGTCGTCGGATAGCGGGACGGAACACCGGGGAGCTGTTTTTT. This gives the protein CASRRIAGRNTGELFF.

This clonotype appeared many times. The genes are TRBV7-8 and TRBJ1-6, with 9 positions matching TRBD1. The CDR3 has 20 amino acids. V dropped 4 bases and J dropped 0; count of bases not matched to a gene: 13. The germline V gene has CDR1 SGHVS and CDR2 FQNEAQ. The CDR3 spells CASSYVPGQGPSSYNSPLHF. The DNA for the CDR3 is TGTGCCAGCAGCTACGTCCCGGGACAGGGTCCGAGCTCCTATAATTCACCCCTCCACTTT. Looking up the rest from reference TRBV7-8 and TRBJ1-6 gives the full variable domain: GAGVSQSPRYKVAKRGQDVALRCDPISGHVSLFWYQQALGQGPEFLTYFQNEAQLDKSGLPSDRFFAERPEGSVSTLKIQRTQQEDSAVYLCASSYVPGQGPSSYNSPLHFGNGTRLTVT.

Only a few counts were recorded for this clonotype. The chain combines TRBV28 with TRBJ1-2; TRBD1 matches 9 bases. V gave up 7 bases and J gave up 3 bases; unmatched junction bases: 12. This CDR3 comprises 16 residues. Germline lookup yields CDR1 MDHEN and CDR2 SYDVKM. CDR3: CASTTAGTGLHYGYTF. The CDR3, as DNA: TGTGCCAGCACCACTGCCGGGACAGGGCTCCACTATGGCTACACCTTC.

CDR3 coding DNA: TGTGCCAGCAGCCAAATGGGGACAGGACTATCTGGGGCCAACGTCCTGACTTTC. Protein: CASSQMGTGLSGANVLTF. This chain uses TRBV14 with TRBJ2-6, with 8 bases fitting TRBD1. The germline CDR1 and CDR2 sequences are SGHDN and FVKESK. Losses at the gene ends were 2 bases for V and 1 base for J; bases not matched to a gene: 7. The CDR3 runs 18 residues. The full variable domain, in which reference TRBV14 and TRBJ2-6 provide the parts outside the CDR3, is EAGVTQFPSHSVIEKGQTVTLRCDPISGHDNLYWYRRVMGKEIKFLLHFVKESKQDESGMPNNRFLAERTGGTYSTLKVQPAELEDSGVYFCASSQMGTGLSGANVLTFGAGSRLTVL.

This sequence joins TRBV20-1 and TRBJ1-2; the D gene is possibly TRBD1 (5 bases). The CDR3 loop spans 16 amino acids. Trimming stripped 3 bases from V and 1 base from J, with 18 bases between. CDR1 is DFQATT, CDR2 SNEGSKA, per germline (reference sequence). CDR3: CSASKPVTAVNYGYTF. In DNA, the CDR3 is TGCAGTGCTAGTAAACCGGTGACAGCCGTTAACTATGGCTACACCTTC.